This TCR beta chain was obtained from a study of blood T cell repertoires in COVID-19 (TCRdb year 2020). In terms of the full investigation: Samples covering the acute and convalescent phases of COVID-19 were provided by collaborators in the United States, Italy and Spain. The repertoires were released in a freely available public database meant as a resource for research on the immune response to SARS-CoV-2. The dataset comprised deeply sampled blood TCRbeta repertoires from subjects exposed to, actively infected with, or recovered from COVID-19. Where available, HLA class I and class II types were taken from metadata supplied by the sample provider and were not determined by assay-based typing. Samples came from the ongoing ImmuneRACE study (first 160 participants) plus 1,254 subjects from 6 global collaborators. A de-identified subject ID, COVID-19 status, age in years and sex were almost always included in the sample metadata. The prospective study material was composed of cDNA or gDNA derived from T cells, B-cell-depleted T cells, or PBMCs. Results the study describes overall, beyond this receptor: How much clinical and demographic metadata was included differed by source and by participant, and the metadata was provided uncurated.

Collaborating institutions collected whole blood in K2EDTA tubes following their own protocols. For TCRbeta analysis, collaborator samples were shipped as frozen whole blood, as isolated PBMCs, or as DNA extracted from either sample type. CDR1 and CDR2 are read off the germline V gene (reference sequence) as LNHDA and SQIVND. V is clipped by 3 bases and J by 1 base, and the sequence between their germline boundaries is 14 bases long. The CDR3 has 16 amino acids, counting the end cysteine and phenylalanine. Only the CDR3 DNA stays, 48 bases, in frame from base 1. TCRbeta CDR3 regions were amplified from genomic DNA using the immunoSEQ Assay, a bias-controlled multiplex PCR. For the original study's pipeline: The number of nucleated cells in each sample was estimated by amplification of reference gene primers within the assay. To quantify the absolute abundance of each unique TCRbeta CDR3 rearrangement, sequence reads were collapsed and filtered. For each sample, productive Simpson clonality was calculated as the square root of Simpson's diversity index across productive rearrangements. In its TCRdb copy, this immuneACCESS table keeps in-frame sequences only and misses some clones. Where compared with another copy, unresolved V genes explain less than half of these, and the others have no known cause. V and J calls and clone size are those listed in that table; D and trimming were worked out from the DNA. The sample includes under 95,000 clones, with 80% to 85% observed a single time. The ten largest clones take up around 29% of the sample.

Turning to this clone: Which antigen it targets is not known. Nothing much larger sits one base from this clone, and base qualities are not available.

Sequencing used peripheral blood. This clonotype was obtained from an elderly woman with active or convalescent COVID-19. The chain was built from TRBV19 and TRBJ2-3, and perhaps TRBD1 as D gene, on 6 matching bases. The CDR3 protein: CASSMDRQHRTDTQYF. The DNA sequence reads TGTGCCAGTAGTATGGACAGACAGCACCGCACAGATACGCAGTATTTT. Supplemented by the reference TRBV19 and TRBJ2-3 proteins around the CDR3, the complete variable domain is DGGITQSPKYLFRKEGQNVTLSCEQNLNHDAMYWYRQDPGQGLRLIYYSQIVNDFQKGDIAEGYSVSREKKESFPLTVTSAQKNPTAFYLCASSMDRQHRTDTQYFGPGTRLTVL.